The 21 T cell receptor beta chains below come from one sample, sequenced in a study of T cell changes during pregnancy in multiple sclerosis. The assay was immunoSEQ multiplex PCR, and TCRdb's table has in-frame clones only and misses some. The table lists 38,000 or so clones, roughly 93% of them singletons. The sequencing here drew on CD4+ T cells from peripheral blood mononuclear cells, taken in the first trimester of pregnancy. These receptors were taken from a female donor with multiple sclerosis, enrolled in a pregnancy study.

The genes are TRBV6-1 and TRBJ2-2, with 11 positions matching TRBD2. This CDR3 has 17 residues. CDR1 is MNHNS and CDR2 is SASEGT in the germline V gene. Unmatched junction bases numbered 5, after V lost 4 bases and J lost 1 base. CDR3 loop: CASSALAGGGNTGELFF. CDR3 in DNA: TGTGCCAGCAGTGCGCTAGCGGGGGGAGGGAACACCGGGGAGCTGTTTTTT.

The gene calls are TRBV4-1 and TRBJ1-1, with D uncertain. The CDR3 contains 15 residues. V lost 2 bases, J lost 7 bases, and 17 bases lay in between. CDR1 is MGHRA and CDR2 is YSYEKL in the germline V gene. The CDR3 region is CASSQIRGSLGEAFF. CDR3 sequence (DNA): TGCGCCAGCAGCCAAATCCGTGGGAGTTTGGGTGAAGCTTTCTTT.

V and J are TRBV19 and TRBJ2-3; no reliable D call. The CDR3 is made up of 13 amino acids. The germline V gene encodes CDR1 LNHDA and CDR2 SQIVND (reference sequence). V was pared by 3 bases and J by 1 base, with 5 bases between. The CDR3 spells CASSITRTDTQYF. The DNA for the CDR3 is TGTGCCAGTAGTATTACACGCACAGATACGCAGTATTTT.

J is TRBJ2-3 and V is TRBV11-2; 9 nucleotides agree with TRBD1. V lost 7 bases to trimming and J lost 3 bases; unmatched junction nucleotides: 5. The CDR3 is 14 residues long. Looked up from germline, CDR1 is SGHAT and CDR2 is FQNNGV. The CDR3 is CASTKTGGTDTQYF. CDR3 bases: TGTGCCAGCACCAAGACAGGGGGAACAGATACGCAGTATTTT.

V gene TRBV7-9 combines with J gene TRBJ2-2; 10 nucleotides align to TRBD1. Germline V gene sequence: CDR1 SEHNR, CDR2 FQNEAQ (reference sequence). J gave up 8 bases and V 5 bases, and 5 bases lay outside the gene matches. The CDR3 runs to 14 residues. The CDR3 DNA reads as TGTGCCAGCAGCAGACAGGGGGCATCAGGGGAGCTGTTTTTT. Its translation is CASSRQGASGELFF.

This chain links TRBV5-8 with TRBJ2-6, with D possibly matching TRBD1 (5 bases). V gave up 2 bases and J gave up 1 base, with 7 bases separating them. The CDR3 consists of 15 residues. CDR1 and CDR2 (germline): SGHTS, YDEGEE. This CDR3 reads CASSFRVSGANVLTF. CDR3 coding DNA: TGTGCCAGCAGCTTCAGGGTGTCTGGGGCCAACGTCCTGACTTTC.

The rearrangement links TRBV30 to TRBJ2-1; 9 nucleotides match TRBD2. Germline V gene data show CDR1 as GTSNPN and CDR2 as SVGIG (reference sequence). This CDR3 spans 14 amino acids. The CDR3: CARGREGRYNEQFF. DNA of the CDR3: TGTGCAAGGGGGCGGGAGGGCCGATACAATGAGCAGTTCTTC.

This chain links TRBV30 with TRBJ2-1, with 12 bases identical to TRBD2. From germline, CDR1 is GTSNPN and CDR2 SVGIG (reference sequence). This CDR3 is built from 14 residues. V shed 8 bases, J shed 4 bases, and the junction held 6 bases outside the gene matches. The CDR3 spells CAASSGGGYNEQFF. The DNA of the CDR3 is TGTGCCGCCTCTAGCGGGGGGGGTTACAATGAGCAGTTCTTC. The full variable domain, completed using reference TRBV30 and TRBJ2-1, is SQTIHQWPATLVQPVGSPLSLECTVEGTSNPNLYWYRQAAGRGLQLLFYSVGIGQISSEVPQNLSASRPQDRQFILSSKKLLLSDSGFYLCAASSGGGYNEQFFGPGTRLTVL.

This sequence joins TRBV27 and TRBJ2-1; 7 positions match TRBD2. CDR3 size: 16 residues. The J segment lost 4 bases and the V segment lost 0 bases, leaving 6 bases of the junction unmatched. The germline V gene encodes CDR1 MNHEY and CDR2 SMNVEV (reference sequence). The CDR3 DNA follows: TGTGCCAGCAGTTTATCGGTGACTAGCTGGTACAATGAGCAGTTCTTC. It yields the protein CASSLSVTSWYNEQFF.

V and J are TRBV19 and TRBJ1-5; no definite D call. Trimming stripped 5 bases from V and 0 bases from J, with 5 bases between. The CDR3 contains 13 residues. Germline-derived CDR1 and CDR2 are LNHDA and SQIVND (reference sequence). CDR3 amino acids: CASSQVSNQPQHF. CDR3 sequence (DNA): TGTGCCAGTAGTCAGGTTAGCAATCAGCCCCAGCATTTT.

This chain connects TRBV5-4 to TRBJ2-1; 8 nucleotides agree with TRBD2. The V and J ends lost 9 bases and 0 bases, in that order; junction bases with no gene match: 20. The CDR3 spans 19 residues. CDR1 is SGHNT, CDR2 YYREEE, per germline (reference sequence). In nucleotides, the CDR3 is TGTGCCACCTACCCCCCGGGGGGGCCGGGCGTAAGCTCCTACAATGAGCAGTTCTTC. It translates to CATYPPGGPGVSSYNEQFF.

The rearrangement links TRBV5-4 to TRBJ2-1; 12 nucleotides agree with TRBD1. Trimming took 1 base from V and 9 from J; bases not matched to a gene: 8. This CDR3 has 16 residues. Per germline, CDR1 SGHNT and CDR2 YYREEE (reference sequence). Here the CDR3 DNA reads TGTGCCAGCAGCTTGCCGGCGGGACAGGGGGCTGTTGAGCAGTTCTTC. As protein: CASSLPAGQGAVEQFF.

This chain links TRBV6-1 with TRBJ2-7; D remains ambiguous. CDR1 and CDR2 (germline): MNHNS, SASEGT. The CDR3 sequence is 15 residues long. Deletions cut 6 bases from V and 2 bases from J, with 17 bases between. The CDR3 DNA reads as TGTGCCAGCAGGATTCCGATAGCTCCCCCCTACGAGCAGTACTTC. This sequence encodes CASRIPIAPPYEQYF.

The rearrangement joins TRBV9 to TRBJ2-7; D is ambiguous. Deletions cut 0 bases from V and 2 bases from J, with 12 bases between. The germline V gene has CDR1 SGDLS and CDR2 YYNGEE. CDR3 length: 15 residues. In DNA, the CDR3 is TGTGCCAGCAGCGTAGCCCTCGGTCCTACCTACGAGCAGTACTTC. Its protein is CASSVALGPTYEQYF.

This chain links TRBV7-8 with TRBJ2-3; D may be TRBD2 (7 bases). Between the trimmed V and J ends, which lost 4 bases and 0 bases, there was a span of 17 bases. The CDR3 spans 17 residues. The V gene's germline CDR1 is SGHVS and CDR2 FQNEAQ. CDR3 nucleotides: TGTGCCAGCAGCTCCCTCCGCGGGGGCTCCAGCACAGATACGCAGTATTTT. Translating gives CASSSLRGGSSTDTQYF.

The chain has TRBV2 and TRBJ1-1; 7 bases match TRBD1. V gave up 4 bases and J gave up 4 bases; unmatched junction bases: 3. Per the germline V gene, CDR1 is SNHLY and CDR2 is FYNNEI. CDR3 size: 13 residues. CDR3 in DNA: TGTGCCAGCAGTGCAGGGGGTGGCACTGAAGCTTTCTTT. The encoded protein is CASSAGGGTEAFF.

The chain recombines TRBV6-1 with TRBJ2-1; D call uncertain. The CDR3 covers 14 residues. The germline CDR1 and CDR2 sequences are MNHNS and SASEGT. V shed 7 bases and J shed 4 bases, with 14 bases lying between them. CDR3 region: CASIPRFQYNEQFF. The CDR3 DNA follows: TGTGCCAGCATTCCCCGTTTTCAGTACAATGAGCAGTTCTTC.

The chain employs TRBV5-1 and TRBJ2-5, with a weak D call TRBD2 (5 bases). V lost 0 bases and J lost 2, with 11 bases in between. The CDR3 contains 15 residues. From germline, CDR1 is SGHRS and CDR2 YFSETQ. The CDR3 region is CASSLGRGQQETQYF. Here the CDR3 DNA reads TGCGCCAGCAGCTTGGGAAGAGGGCAGCAAGAGACCCAGTACTTC.

The chain joins TRBV5-4 to TRBJ2-1; tentatively, D is TRBD2 (5 bases). Germline V gene data show CDR1 as SGHNT and CDR2 as YYREEE (reference sequence). Trimming pared 4 bases from V and 2 bases from J, leaving 13 bases between. The CDR3 extends over 15 amino acids. The CDR3, as DNA: TGTGCCAGCAGCGCGCCTTTGGGAGCCTACAATGAGCAGTTCTTC. Translating gives CASSAPLGAYNEQFF.

This clone showed up just once. The V call is TRBV9, the J call TRBJ2-7; TRBD2 aligns across 11 bases. The V gene's germline CDR1 is SGDLS and CDR2 YYNGEE. The CDR3 consists of 14 residues. J lost 4 bases, V lost 3 bases, and 3 bases had no gene match. CDR3 bases: TGTGCCAGCAGCGCCGGGACTAGCGGATACGAGCAGTACTTC. It translates to CASSAGTSGYEQYF.

The chain links TRBV2 to TRBJ2-1; 10 bases are a match to TRBD2. V shed 6 bases and J 6 bases; nucleotides not matched to a gene: 17. This CDR3 spans 18 amino acids. The germline gives CDR1 SNHLY, CDR2 FYNNEI. Here the CDR3 reads CASSVGLAEPLAANEQFF. In nucleotides, the CDR3 is TGTGCCAGCAGCGTAGGACTAGCGGAACCTCTCGCCGCCAATGAGCAGTTCTTC.